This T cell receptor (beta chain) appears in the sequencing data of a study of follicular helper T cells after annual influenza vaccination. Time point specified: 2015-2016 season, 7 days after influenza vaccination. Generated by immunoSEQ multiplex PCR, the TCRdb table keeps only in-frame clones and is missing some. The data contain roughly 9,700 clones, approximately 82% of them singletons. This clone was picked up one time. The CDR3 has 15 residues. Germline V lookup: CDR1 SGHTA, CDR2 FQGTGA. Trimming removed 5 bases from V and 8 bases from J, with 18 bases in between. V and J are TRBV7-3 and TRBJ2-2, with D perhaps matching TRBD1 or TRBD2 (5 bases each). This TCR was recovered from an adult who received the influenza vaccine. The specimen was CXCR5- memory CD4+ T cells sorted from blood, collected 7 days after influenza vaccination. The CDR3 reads CASSPSAGAIGELFF. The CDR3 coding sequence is TGTGCCAGCAGCCCCTCTGCCGGGGCGATAGGGGAGCTGTTTTTT.